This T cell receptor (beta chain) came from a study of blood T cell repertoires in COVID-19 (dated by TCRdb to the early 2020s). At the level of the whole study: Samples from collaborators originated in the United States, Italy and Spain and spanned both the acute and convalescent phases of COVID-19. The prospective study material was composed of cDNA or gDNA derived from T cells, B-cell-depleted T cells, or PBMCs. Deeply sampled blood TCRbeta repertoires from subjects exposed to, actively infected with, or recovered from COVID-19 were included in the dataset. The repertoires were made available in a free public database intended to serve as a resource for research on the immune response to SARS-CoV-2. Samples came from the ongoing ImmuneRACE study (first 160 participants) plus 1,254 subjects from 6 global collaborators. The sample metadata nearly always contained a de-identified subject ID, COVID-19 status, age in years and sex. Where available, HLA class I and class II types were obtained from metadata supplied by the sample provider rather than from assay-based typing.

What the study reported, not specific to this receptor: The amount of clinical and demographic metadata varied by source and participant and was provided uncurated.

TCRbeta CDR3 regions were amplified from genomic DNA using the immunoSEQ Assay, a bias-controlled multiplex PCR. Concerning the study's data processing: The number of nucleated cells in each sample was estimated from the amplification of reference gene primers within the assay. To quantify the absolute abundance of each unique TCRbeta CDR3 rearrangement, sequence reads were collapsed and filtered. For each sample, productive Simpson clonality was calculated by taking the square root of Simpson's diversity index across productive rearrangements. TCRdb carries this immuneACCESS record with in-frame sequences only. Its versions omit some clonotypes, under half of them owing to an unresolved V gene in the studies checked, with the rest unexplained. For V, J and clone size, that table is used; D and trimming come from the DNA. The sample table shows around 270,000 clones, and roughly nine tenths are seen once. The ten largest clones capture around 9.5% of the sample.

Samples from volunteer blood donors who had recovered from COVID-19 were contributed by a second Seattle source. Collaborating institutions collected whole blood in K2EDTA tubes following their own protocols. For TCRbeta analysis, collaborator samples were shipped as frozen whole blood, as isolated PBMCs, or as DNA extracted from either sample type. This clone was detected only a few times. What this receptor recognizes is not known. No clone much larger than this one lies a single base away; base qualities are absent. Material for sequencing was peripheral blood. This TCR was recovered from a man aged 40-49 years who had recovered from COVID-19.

The CDR3 loop reads CASRDISGGSSYEQYF. The DNA is as follows: TGTGCCAGCAGGGATATTAGCGGGGGGAGCTCCTACGAGCAGTACTTC. Rearrangement joined TRBV27 to TRBJ2-7, with TRBD2 identical over 10 junction bases. Looking up the germline V gene (reference sequence) yields CDR1 MNHEY and CDR2 SMNVEV. Spanning cysteine to phenylalanine, the CDR3 consists of 16 amino acids. The read is trimmed to its CDR3 DNA, 48 bases read in frame from base 1. Trimming takes 6 bases off V and 0 bases off J; junction bases not matched to a gene: 8.